The 27 T cell receptor beta chains in this list originate from one sample, sequenced in a study of cytomegalovirus exposure and HLA in healthy donors. TCRdb keeps only in-frame clones here, not all; method: immunoSEQ multiplex PCR. The table records roughly 75,000 clones, approximately 94% of them present only once. The sample taken for sequencing was PBMCs. The source is a woman between 18 and 29 years old in good health and CMV-seropositive.

The chain links TRBV9 to TRBJ1-1; TRBD1 is a possible D gene (5 bases). The germline V and J ends were trimmed by 3 bases and 0 bases, with 12 bases remaining between them. Germline V gene lookup returns CDR1 SGDLS and CDR2 YYNGEE. This CDR3 is built from 15 residues. This chain's CDR3 is CASSEGGAMNTEAFF. In nucleotides, the CDR3 is TGTGCCAGCAGCGAAGGAGGGGCGATGAACACTGAAGCTTTCTTT. Drawing the rest from reference TRBV9 and TRBJ1-1, the complete variable domain is DSGVTQTPKHLITATGQRVTLRCSPRSGDLSVYWYQQSLDQGLQFLIQYYNGEERAKGNILERFSAQQFPDLHSELNLSSLELGDSALYFCASSEGGAMNTEAFFGQGTRLTVV.

V is TRBV21-1 and J is TRBJ1-1; the table's D call of TRBD1 was not tested on the DNA. TRBV21-1 is annotated as a pseudogene. This CDR3 comprises 13 residues. The CDR3 nucleotides read TGTGCCTGCCGAGGGGGATGGAACACTGAAGCTTTCTTT. It yields the protein CACRGGWNTEAFF.

This rearrangement joins TRBV27 to TRBJ1-4; perhaps TRBD1 as D (6 bases). The CDR3 is 19 residues long. Trimming took 2 bases from V and 0 from J, leaving 19 bases between them. CDR1 MNHEY and CDR2 SMNVEV come from the germline V gene (reference sequence). The CDR3 nucleotides are TGTGCCAGCAGTTTAAACCTACGTATCGGACAGACAACTAATGAAAAACTGTTTTTT. It specifies CASSLNLRIGQTTNEKLFF.

The chain uses TRBV28 and TRBJ2-7, with a weak D call TRBD2 (5 bases). V was clipped by 7 bases and J by 0 bases, with 22 bases between them. The CDR3 loop spans 17 amino acids. Looked up from germline, CDR1 is MDHEN and CDR2 is SYDVKM. The CDR3, as DNA: TGTGCCAGCAACGCGAAAACCCGGAGGCGGCGCTCCTACGAGCAGTACTTC. Its translation: CASNAKTRRRRSYEQYF.

The chain uses TRBV15 and TRBJ2-1; D is possibly TRBD1 (5 bases). Trimming left V 1 base short and J 4 bases short, with 11 bases between. This CDR3 has 15 residues. Germline V gives CDR1 LNHNV, CDR2 YYDKDF (reference sequence). Written as DNA, the CDR3 is TGTGCCACCAGCAGAGCAGGGTCACCTTACAATGAGCAGTTCTTC. Protein product: CATSRAGSPYNEQFF.

This clone was found once. The V call is TRBV2, the J call TRBJ1-1; D is uncertain. This CDR3 is built from 11 residues. The V end was cut by 7 bases, the J end by 7 bases, with 10 bases between. Germline CDR1 reads SNHLY; CDR2 reads FYNNEI. The CDR3 nucleotides read TGTGCCAGCACTCGAGAGGATGAAGCTTTCTTT. Translation gives CASTREDEAFF.

The chain combines TRBV7-9 with TRBJ1-2, with TRBD1 matching 7 bases. CDR3 length equals 13 residues. With V trimmed by 4 bases and J by 7 bases, 6 bases remained unmatched. CDR1 is SEHNR, CDR2 FQNEAQ, per germline (reference sequence). The CDR3 DNA is TGTGCCAGCAGCTCGACAGGGAGCCGTGGCTACACCTTC. Translated, it gives CASSSTGSRGYTF.

The V and J genes are TRBV30 and TRBJ2-1, with D tentatively TRBD2 (6 bases). The CDR3 is made up of 13 amino acids. The germline gives CDR1 GTSNPN, CDR2 SVGIG (reference sequence). The V end was cut by 6 bases, the J end by 0 bases, with 9 bases between. Here the CDR3 reads CACAGSSYNEQFF. As DNA, the CDR3 is TGTGCCTGCGCGGGGAGCTCCTACAATGAGCAGTTCTTC.

J is TRBJ2-7 and V is TRBV19; D is possibly TRBD2 (6 bases). The V end lost 5 bases, the J end lost 2 bases, and 10 bases lay between the germline ends. The CDR3 contains 13 residues. In germline, CDR1 is LNHDA, CDR2 SQIVND (reference sequence). DNA of the CDR3: TGTGCCAGTAGTCAAGGAGGGGCCTACGAGCAGTACTTC. Residues: CASSQGGAYEQYF.

The chain carries TRBV7-2 and TRBJ1-1, with D possibly TRBD1 on 5 matching bases. The CDR3 spans 14 residues. Trimming stripped 5 bases from V and 1 base from J, with 11 bases between. CDR1 and CDR2 from the germline V gene are SGHTA and FQGNSA. The CDR3 DNA reads as TGTGCCAGCAGCCCCCGGGGGGAGAACACTGAAGCTTTCTTT. It is translated as CASSPRGENTEAFF. Together with reference TRBV7-2 and TRBJ1-1, the CDR3 gives the full variable domain: GAGVSQSPSNKVTEKGKDVELRCDPISGHTALYWYRQSLGQGLEFLIYFQGNSAPDKSGLPSDRFSAERTGGSVSTLTIQRTQQEDSAVYLCASSPRGENTEAFFGQGTRLTVV.

In this sample, this clone turned up a few times. This chain joins TRBV4-1 and TRBJ1-1; D remains ambiguous. V was clipped by 2 bases and J by 4 bases, with 8 bases between them. Per germline, CDR1 MGHRA and CDR2 YSYEKL. The CDR3 is made up of 13 amino acids. The CDR3 DNA follows: TGCGCCAGCAGCCAAATAGGAGTCACTGAAGCTTTCTTT. This sequence encodes CASSQIGVTEAFF.

The rearrangement uses TRBV5-1 and TRBJ1-3; maybe TRBD1 (5 bases). Trimming pared 4 bases from V and 0 bases from J, leaving 14 bases between. Germline V gives CDR1 SGHRS, CDR2 YFSETQ. CDR3 length: 16 residues. The CDR3 loop is CASSLLLGPSGNTIYF. In DNA, the CDR3 is TGCGCCAGCAGCCTCCTCTTGGGGCCCTCTGGAAACACCATATATTTT.

This chain uses TRBV27 with TRBJ2-7; no firm D call. This CDR3 has 13 amino acids. Germline CDR1 is MNHEY and CDR2 is SMNVEV (reference sequence). V lost 3 bases and J 2 bases, leaving 8 bases between the germline ends. The CDR3 is CASSLTPTYEQYF. CDR3 coding DNA: TGTGCCAGCAGTTTGACTCCTACCTACGAGCAGTACTTC.

The gene calls are TRBV2 and TRBJ1-1; D is unclear. CDR1 is SNHLY and CDR2 is FYNNEI in the germline V gene. There are 9 residues in the CDR3. V was trimmed by 8 bases and J by 8 bases, leaving 6 bases between them. In DNA, the CDR3 is TGTGCCAGCGGAGCGGAAGCTTTCTTT. Amino acid sequence: CASGAEAFF.

The V gene is TRBV30, the J gene TRBJ1-4; D is undetermined. The CDR3 covers 14 residues. Trimming took off 2 bases at V and 0 bases at J, with 7 bases between the two ends. Germline V lookup: CDR1 GTSNPN, CDR2 SVGIG (reference sequence). The CDR3 here is CAWSLGTTNEKLFF. CDR3 bases: TGTGCCTGGAGTCTCGGGACAACTAATGAAAAACTGTTTTTT. The whole variable domain, filled in from reference TRBV30 and TRBJ1-4, reads SQTIHQWPATLVQPVGSPLSLECTVEGTSNPNLYWYRQAAGRGLQLLFYSVGIGQISSEVPQNLSASRPQDRQFILSSKKLLLSDSGFYLCAWSLGTTNEKLFFGSGTQLSVL.

V is TRBV5-4 and J is TRBJ1-1; D is unclear. The ends were cut back, 2 bases at V and 7 bases at J, with 9 bases in the middle. The germline gives CDR1 SGHNT, CDR2 YYREEE (reference sequence). There are 12 residues in the CDR3. Here the CDR3 DNA reads TGTGCCAGCAGCTTAACGGGGTTTGAAGCTTTCTTT. This translates into CASSLTGFEAFF.

The rearrangement joins TRBV27 to TRBJ2-2; 8 bases match TRBD1. J gave up 4 bases and V 1 base, and 8 bases lay outside the gene matches. Looked up from germline, CDR1 is MNHEY and CDR2 is SMNVEV (reference sequence). This CDR3 comprises 17 residues. As DNA, the CDR3 is TGTGCCAGCAGTTTATTTTCTGGACAGGGTAGCACCGGGGAGCTGTTTTTT. Encoded protein: CASSLFSGQGSTGELFF.

This clone showed up just once. The J gene is TRBJ1-1, the V gene TRBV7-2; tentatively, D is TRBD1 (6 bases). Germline CDR1 is SGHTA and CDR2 is FQGNSA. The CDR3 covers 15 residues. Deletions cut 4 bases from V and 0 bases from J, with 12 bases between. The CDR3 here is CASSWGTGLNTEAFF. CDR3 bases: TGTGCCAGCAGCTGGGGAACAGGGCTGAACACTGAAGCTTTCTTT.

This sequence joins TRBV7-8 and TRBJ2-1; TRBD2 agrees at 10 bases. The CDR3 is 17 residues long. Germline CDR1 reads SGHVS; CDR2 reads FQNEAQ. V dropped 2 bases and J dropped 2; count of bases not matched to a gene: 6. The CDR3 here is CASSLSASGGAYNEQFF. CDR3 in DNA: TGTGCCAGCAGCTTATCCGCAAGCGGGGGGGCCTACAATGAGCAGTTCTTC.

The chain joins TRBV6-6 to TRBJ1-2; TRBD1 matches 8 bases. Germline V gives CDR1 MNHNY, CDR2 SVGAGI (reference sequence). CDR3 size: 13 residues. V was clipped by 7 bases and J by 6 bases; unmatched bases: 7. The CDR3 is CASTRGQADGYTF. CDR3 nucleotide sequence: TGTGCCAGCACCAGGGGACAGGCCGATGGCTACACCTTC.

The rearrangement joins TRBV15 to TRBJ2-5, with D maybe TRBD2 (5 bases). Trimming took 1 base from V and 2 from J, leaving 8 bases between them. CDR1 is LNHNV, CDR2 YYDKDF, per germline (reference sequence). The CDR3 has 14 amino acids. The CDR3 sequence: CATSRGGEQETQYF. The CDR3 DNA is TGTGCCACCAGCAGAGGGGGAGAACAAGAGACCCAGTACTTC. Variable domain in full (rest from reference TRBV15 and TRBJ2-5): DAMVIQNPRYQVTQFGKPVTLSCSQTLNHNVMYWYQQKSSQAPKLLFHYYDKDFNNEADTPDNFQSRRPNTSFCFLDIRSPGLGDTAMYLCATSRGGEQETQYFGPGTRLLVL.

This clone was counted a single time. The DNA of the CDR3 is TGCGCCAGCAGTGGACAGGGATCCGCCTATAATTCACCCCTCCACTTT. Encoded protein: CASSGQGSAYNSPLHF. The chain uses TRBV5-1 and TRBJ1-6, with 8 bases identical to TRBD1. Germline trimming cut 5 bases from V and 2 bases from J; bases unmatched to any gene: 6. The CDR3 has 16 residues. Germline loops: CDR1 SGHRS, CDR2 YFSETQ.

This chain joins TRBV7-9 and TRBJ2-2, with 7 positions matching TRBD1. J gave up 3 bases and V 5 bases, and 15 bases lay outside the gene matches. CDR3 length: 18 residues. Germline V gene lookup returns CDR1 SEHNR and CDR2 FQNEAQ (reference sequence). The CDR3 DNA reads as TGTGCCAGCAGCATACTAAATCCCGGGACAGAGGACACCGGGGAGCTGTTTTTT. As protein: CASSILNPGTEDTGELFF. The whole variable domain, filled in from reference TRBV7-9 and TRBJ2-2, reads DTGVSQNPRHKITKRGQNVTFRCDPISEHNRLYWYRQTLGQGPEFLTYFQNEAQLEKSRLLSDRFSAERPKGSFSTLEIQRTEQGDSAMYLCASSILNPGTEDTGELFFGEGSRLTVL.

This chain links TRBV28 with TRBJ1-6; TRBD1 might be the D (5 bases). This CDR3 is built from 15 residues. The ends were cut back, 5 bases at V and 7 bases at J, with 15 bases in the middle. Germline V gene data show CDR1 as MDHEN and CDR2 as SYDVKM. The CDR3 spells CASSQRGGRNSPLHF. Written as DNA, the CDR3 is TGTGCCAGCAGTCAGAGGGGAGGGCGCAATTCACCCCTCCACTTT.

The rearrangement links TRBV7-2 to TRBJ1-6; 7 nucleotides match TRBD1. V gave up 5 bases and J gave up 8 bases; unmatched junction bases: 6. Germline lookup yields CDR1 SGHTA and CDR2 FQGNSA. CDR3 length: 14 residues. The CDR3 protein is CASSPRQGHSPLHF. CDR3 in DNA: TGTGCCAGCAGCCCTAGACAGGGCCATTCACCCCTCCACTTT.

The V gene is TRBV4-3, the J gene TRBJ2-1; possible D gene TRBD1, 6 bases. The CDR3 runs 16 residues. V was shortened by 1 base and J by 1 base, with 11 bases between the two germline ends. CDR1 is LGHNA, CDR2 YSLEER, per germline. CDR3 sequence reads: CASSQAGGESYNEQFF. For the CDR3, the DNA is TGCGCCAGCAGCCAAGCTGGGGGCGAGTCCTACAATGAGCAGTTCTTC.

The chain is built from TRBV6-5 and TRBJ1-1; unclear D gene. V lost 8 bases and J lost 0, with 4 bases in between. This CDR3 is built from 11 residues. Germline values: CDR1 MNHEY, CDR2 SVGAGI. The CDR3 here is CASHMNTEAFF. CDR3 nucleotide sequence: TGTGCCAGCCACATGAACACTGAAGCTTTCTTT.